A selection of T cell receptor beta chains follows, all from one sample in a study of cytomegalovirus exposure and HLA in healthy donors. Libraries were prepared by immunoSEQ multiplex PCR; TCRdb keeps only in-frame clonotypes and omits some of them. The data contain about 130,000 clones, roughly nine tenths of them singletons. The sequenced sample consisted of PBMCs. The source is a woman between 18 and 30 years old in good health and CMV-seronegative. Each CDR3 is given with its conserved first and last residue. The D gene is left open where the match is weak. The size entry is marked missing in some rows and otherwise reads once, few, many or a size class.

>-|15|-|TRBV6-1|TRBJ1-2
TGTGCCAGCAGTGACCCTGGGGCGGGGGACTATGGCTACACCTTC
CASSDPGAGDYGYTF
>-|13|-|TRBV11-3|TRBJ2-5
TGTGCCAGCAGCTTAGACGGAGCGGAGACCCAGTACTTC
CASSLDGAETQYF
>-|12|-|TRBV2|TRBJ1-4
TGTGCCAGCAGTCCCTCGGGTGAAAAACTGTTTTTT
CASSPSGEKLFF
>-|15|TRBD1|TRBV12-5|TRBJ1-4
TGTGCTAGTGGTTCGGGGACAGGGGGCTCTGAAAAACTGTTTTTT
CASGSGTGGSEKLFF
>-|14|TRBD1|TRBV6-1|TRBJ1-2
TGTGCCAGCGGCCGGCAGGGGGCTAACTATGGCTACACCTTC
CASGRQGANYGYTF
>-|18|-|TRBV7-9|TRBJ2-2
TGTGCCAGCAGCTTAGCCTCCTGGGGGGTAATGAACACCGGGGAGCTGTTTTTT
CASSLASWGVMNTGELFF
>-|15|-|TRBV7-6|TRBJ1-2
TGTGCCAGCAGCTTAGGGCGGCCTTCCCTCTATGGCTACACCTTC
CASSLGRPSLYGYTF
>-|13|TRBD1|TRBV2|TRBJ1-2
TGTGCCAGCAGTGTACAGGGGATTTATGGCTACACCTTC
CASSVQGIYGYTF
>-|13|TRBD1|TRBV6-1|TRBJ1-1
TGTGCCAGCAGTCTGGACAGGGCCACTGAAGCTTTCTTT
CASSLDRATEAFF
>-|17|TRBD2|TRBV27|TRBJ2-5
TGTGCCAGTACGGGGACTAGCGGGGGGACTAACCAAGAGACCCAGTACTTC
CASTGTSGGTNQETQYF
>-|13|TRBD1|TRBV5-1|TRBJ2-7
TGCGCCAGCAGCGTAGACAGGGGTTACGAGCAGTACTTC
CASSVDRGYEQYF
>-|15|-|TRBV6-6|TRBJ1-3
TGTGCCAGCAGGGGAGGACATATCTCTGGAAACACCATATATTTT
CASRGGHISGNTIYF
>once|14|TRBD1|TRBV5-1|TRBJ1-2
TGCGCCAGCAGCACGGGACAGGGGGCTTTTGGCTACACCTTC
CASSTGQGAFGYTF
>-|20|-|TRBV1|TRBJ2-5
TGCACCAGCAGCCAAGTTTTCCCCCCCGATAGCGGGGTAAATGTTTGGACCCAGTACTTC
CTSSQVFPPDSGVNVWTQYF
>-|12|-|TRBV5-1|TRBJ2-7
TGCGCCAGCAGTCCGGGTACCTACGAGCAGTACTTC
CASSPGTYEQYF
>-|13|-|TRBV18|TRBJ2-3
TGTGCCAGCTCACTAAGTCTAGAGGATACGCAGTATTTT
CASSLSLEDTQYF
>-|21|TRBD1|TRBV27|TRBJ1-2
TGTGCCAGCAGTGAAGCCCGATTCCCAAACAGGGGGCAGCTCGGAAGCTATGGCTACACCTTC
CASSEARFPNRGQLGSYGYTF
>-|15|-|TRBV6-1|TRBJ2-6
TGTGCCAGCAAGGACAGCGTCTCTGGGGCCAACGTCCTGACTTTC
CASKDSVSGANVLTF
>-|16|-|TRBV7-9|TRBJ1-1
TGTGCCAGCGGTTTCCGGCCTAGTGAAATGAACACTGAAGCTTTCTTT
CASGFRPSEMNTEAFF
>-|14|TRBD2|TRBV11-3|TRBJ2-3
TGTGCCAGCGCGGGCGGGGGGTCGTTGCGTACGCAGTATTTT
CASAGGGSLRTQYF
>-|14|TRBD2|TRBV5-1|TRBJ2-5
TGCGCCAGCAGCGTACTAGCGGGGGAAGAGACCCAGTACTTC
CASSVLAGEETQYF
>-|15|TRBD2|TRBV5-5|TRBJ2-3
TGTGCCAGCAGCCAAGTTAGCGGGGAACCAGATACGCAGTATTTT
CASSQVSGEPDTQYF
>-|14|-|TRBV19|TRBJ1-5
TGTGCCAGTAGTATAGTTGCGTTAAATCAGCCCCAGCATTTT
CASSIVALNQPQHF
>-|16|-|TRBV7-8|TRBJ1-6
TGTGCCAGCAGCTTAAGACACAGTATACTTGATTCACCCCTCCACTTT
CASSLRHSILDSPLHF
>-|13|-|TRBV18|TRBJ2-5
TGTGCCAGCTCACCGGCAGGGCAAGAGACCCAGTACTTC
CASSPAGQETQYF
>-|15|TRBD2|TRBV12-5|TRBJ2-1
TGTGCTAGTGGTAACCCCGGCGGGGGGGCGTATGAGCAGTTCTTC
CASGNPGGGAYEQFF
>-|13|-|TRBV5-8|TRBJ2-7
TGTGCCAGCAGCTTTGGCAGGTCCCTTGAGCAGTACTTC
CASSFGRSLEQYF
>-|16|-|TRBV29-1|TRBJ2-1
TGCAGCGTTGAAGAGGGGCGAGGAAATTCCTACAATGAGCAGTTCTTC
CSVEEGRGNSYNEQFF
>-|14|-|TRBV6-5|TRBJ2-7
TGTGCCAGCAGTTACCTTCCGGGTTTTGGCGAGCAGTACTTC
CASSYLPGFGEQYF
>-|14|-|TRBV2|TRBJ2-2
TGTGCCAGCTCCAGGCTAGCTCCTTCCGGGGAGCTGTTTTTT
CASSRLAPSGELFF
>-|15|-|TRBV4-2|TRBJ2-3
TGTGCCAGCAGGGGGGACACCGGTTTGGCAGATACGCAGTATTTT
CASRGDTGLADTQYF
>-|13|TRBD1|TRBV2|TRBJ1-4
TGTGCCAGCAGTGACAGGGGGCTTGGAAAACTGTTTTTT
CASSDRGLGKLFF
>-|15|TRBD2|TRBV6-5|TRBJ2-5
TGTGCCAGCAGCCCTTTACCGGGACTAGGAGAGACCCAGTACTTC
CASSPLPGLGETQYF
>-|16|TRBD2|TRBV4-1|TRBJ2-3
TGCGCCAGCAGCCCCCAAAGCGGGGCAGGCACAGATACGCAGTATTTT
CASSPQSGAGTDTQYF
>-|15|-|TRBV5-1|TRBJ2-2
TGCGCCAGCAGCTCGTGGGACACCTCCACCGGGGAGCTGTTTTTT
CASSSWDTSTGELFF
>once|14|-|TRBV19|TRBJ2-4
TGTGCCAGTAGTCCCCGGGGTCTCGGGGACATTCAGTACTTC
CASSPRGLGDIQYF
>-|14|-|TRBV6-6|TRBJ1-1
TGTGCCAGCAGGGCTACGGGTTCAGCCACTGAAGCTTTCTTT
CASRATGSATEAFF
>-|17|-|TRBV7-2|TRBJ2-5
TGTGCCAGCAGCTTGGGTGAAGTCGGGGTATCGTATGAGACCCAGTACTTC
CASSLGEVGVSYETQYF
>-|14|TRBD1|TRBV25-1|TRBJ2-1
TGTGCCAGCAGTGAACAGGGGGTAGGGTATGAGCAGTTCTTC
CASSEQGVGYEQFF
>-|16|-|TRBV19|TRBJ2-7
TGTGCCAGTAGTCCTCCTAGGACGTGGGAGGCCTACGAGCAGTACTTC
CASSPPRTWEAYEQYF
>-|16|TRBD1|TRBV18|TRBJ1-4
TGTGCCAGCTCACCGACAGGGCAGGGTTTTGATGAAAAACTGTTTTTT
CASSPTGQGFDEKLFF
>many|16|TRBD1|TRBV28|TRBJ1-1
TGTGCCAGCAGTTTATCAACTGGGACAGGGAACACTGAAGCTTTCTTT
CASSLSTGTGNTEAFF
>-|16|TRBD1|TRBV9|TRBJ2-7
TGTGCCAGCAGCGTAGCTGGGGGACAGGGGGCCGCCGAGCAGTACTTC
CASSVAGGQGAAEQYF
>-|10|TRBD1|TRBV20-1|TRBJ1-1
TGCAGTGCTCAGGGGGCTGAAGCTTTCTTT
CSAQGAEAFF
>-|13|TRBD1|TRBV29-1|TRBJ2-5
TGCAGCGTCGACAGGGGGGTTGGAGAGACCCAGTACTTC
CSVDRGVGETQYF
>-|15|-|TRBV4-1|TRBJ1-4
TGCGCCAGCGGCGGGAAACCTGCAACTAATGAAAAACTGTTTTTT
CASGGKPATNEKLFF
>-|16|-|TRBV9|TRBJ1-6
TGTGCCAGCAGCGGGGGGCAGTGGGACATAAATTCACCCCTCCACTTT
CASSGGQWDINSPLHF
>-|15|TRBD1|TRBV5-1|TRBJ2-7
TGCGCCAGCAGCTTGGGGGGGACAGCTGCCTACGAGCAGTACTTC
CASSLGGTAAYEQYF
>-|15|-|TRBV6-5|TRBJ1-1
TGTGCCAGCAGTCCGGCGGGCGAACGGACCACTGAAGCTTTCTTT
CASSPAGERTTEAFF
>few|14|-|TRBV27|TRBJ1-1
TGTGCCAGCAGTTCCCCGTCTAACAGGGTGGGAGCTTTCTTT
CASSSPSNRVGAFF
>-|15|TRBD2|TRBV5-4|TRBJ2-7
TGTGCCAGCAGCGGGGGGACTAGCGGGGGCTACGAGCAGTACTTC
CASSGGTSGGYEQYF
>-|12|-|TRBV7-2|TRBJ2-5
TGTGCCAGCAGCTTACGCGCTGAGACCCAGTACTTC
CASSLRAETQYF
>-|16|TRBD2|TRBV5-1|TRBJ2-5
TGCGCCAGCAGCTTGGGGGGAACTAGCGGGTCGGAGACCCAGTACTTC
CASSLGGTSGSETQYF
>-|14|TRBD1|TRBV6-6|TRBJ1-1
TGTGCCAGCCGGGACAGGGGAGGGACTACTGAAGCTTTCTTT
CASRDRGGTTEAFF
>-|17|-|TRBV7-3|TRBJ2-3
TGTGCCAGCAGCTTACAAGTGGGCGCTCCGAGCACAGATACGCAGTATTTT
CASSLQVGAPSTDTQYF